Sequencing of this T cell receptor (beta chain) was carried out in a study of cytomegalovirus exposure and HLA in healthy donors (dated by TCRdb to 2016 to 2017). General notes on the study: The 500 to 800 repertoires of the first cohort and the 95 to 150 validation repertoires were produced on the same platform, according to a later analysis. The aim of the study was to test whether cataloging public T cell receptors could identify signatures of past pathogen exposure. In addition to the first cohort of 666 subjects, a separate validation cohort of 130 or so different subjects was used. The study combined high-throughput TCR immunosequencing, statistical association of individual TCRs with disease status, and machine learning to predict cytomegalovirus infection status. The paper's findings and limits, for the study overall: Most TCR sequences were seen in very few donors, while some public TCRs were found in many individuals. The study listed 150 to 200 TCR beta chains as associated with cytomegalovirus. The authors suggested that the approach could potentially be generalized to other disease states and immunological phenotypes. Subsequent analysis determined that TCRs grouped into clusters in the first cohort also showed a tendency toward co-occurrence across the 120 or so validation repertoires, and roughly 94% of cluster scores exceeded 0. In vitro tests confirmed that a few of the cytomegalovirus-associated TCR beta chains recognize cytomegalovirus antigens. A later analysis had no HLA typing for the validation cohort, so co-occurrence there was scored across all 130 or so repertoires. The classifier was reported to diagnose cytomegalovirus status with high specificity and sensitivity in both the original cohort and the validation cohort.

Details on this clone: Its antigen has not been determined. Base quality data are lacking; no much larger clone is found one base away.

The method was the immunoSEQ multiplex PCR assay. Turning to the authors' computational methods: A statistical classification framework was built to diagnose cytomegalovirus status from the catalog of TCR beta chain sequences. Entries here come from immuneACCESS through TCRdb and include only in-frame sequences with V and J called. Some clones fail to appear in such tables; in the studies checked, an unresolved V gene covers under half of the shortfall, and the cause of the remainder is unknown. The DNA gave D and trimming, while V, J and clone size come from that table. The sample data list 90,000 to 150,000 clones, and roughly 84% of these were observed just once. The ten largest clones add up to roughly 2% of the sample. CDR1 and CDR2, looked up from the germline V gene, are MDHEN and SYDVKM. From its cysteine to its phenylalanine, the CDR3 spans 13 amino acids. Only CDR3 DNA is held: 39 bases, read in frame from base 1. The V end loses 6 bases and the J end loses 1 base, and a stretch of 9 bases separates them.

Donors formed part of the validation cohort, which comprised over a hundred subjects and was distinct from the first cohort of over 500 subjects. The origin of this receptor is a woman aged 30 to 39 in good health and CMV-seronegative. The chain is assembled from TRBV28 and TRBJ1-1, with no confidently assigned D gene. Sequenced material: PBMCs. The DNA sequence is as follows: TGTGCCAGCAGACCAGGTAGGAACACTGAAGCTTTCTTT. This is translated as CASRPGRNTEAFF.